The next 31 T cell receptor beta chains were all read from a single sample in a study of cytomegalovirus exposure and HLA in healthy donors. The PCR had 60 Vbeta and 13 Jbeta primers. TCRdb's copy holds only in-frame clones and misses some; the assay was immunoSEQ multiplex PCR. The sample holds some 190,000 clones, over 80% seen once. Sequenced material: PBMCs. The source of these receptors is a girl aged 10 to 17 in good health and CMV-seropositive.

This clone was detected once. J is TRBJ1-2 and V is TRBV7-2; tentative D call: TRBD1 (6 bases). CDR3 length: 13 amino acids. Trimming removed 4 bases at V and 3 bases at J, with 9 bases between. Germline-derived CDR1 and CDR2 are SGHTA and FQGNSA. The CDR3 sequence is CASSSQGHYGYTF. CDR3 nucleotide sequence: TGTGCCAGCAGCTCACAGGGTCACTATGGCTACACCTTC.

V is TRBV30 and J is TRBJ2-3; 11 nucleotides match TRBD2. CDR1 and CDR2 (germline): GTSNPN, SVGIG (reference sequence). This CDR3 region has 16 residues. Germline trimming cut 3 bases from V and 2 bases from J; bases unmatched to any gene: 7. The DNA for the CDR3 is TGTGCCTGGAGCCTAGGGACTAGCGGTACCACAGATACGCAGTATTTT. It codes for CAWSLGTSGTTDTQYF.

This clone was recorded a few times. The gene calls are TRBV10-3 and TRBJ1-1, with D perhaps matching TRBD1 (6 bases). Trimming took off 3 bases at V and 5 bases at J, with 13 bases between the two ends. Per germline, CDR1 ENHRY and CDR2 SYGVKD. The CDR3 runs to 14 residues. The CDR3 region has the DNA TGTGCCATCAGTGACCGGGGGGCAGAAACTGAAGCTTTCTTT. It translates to CAISDRGAETEAFF.

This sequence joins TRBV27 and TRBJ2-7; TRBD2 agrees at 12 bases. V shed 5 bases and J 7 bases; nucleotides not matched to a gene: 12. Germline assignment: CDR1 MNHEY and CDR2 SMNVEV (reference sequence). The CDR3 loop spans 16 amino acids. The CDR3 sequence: CASSPRGLAGGREQYF. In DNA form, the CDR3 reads TGTGCCAGCAGTCCCCGAGGTCTAGCGGGAGGGAGGGAGCAGTACTTC.

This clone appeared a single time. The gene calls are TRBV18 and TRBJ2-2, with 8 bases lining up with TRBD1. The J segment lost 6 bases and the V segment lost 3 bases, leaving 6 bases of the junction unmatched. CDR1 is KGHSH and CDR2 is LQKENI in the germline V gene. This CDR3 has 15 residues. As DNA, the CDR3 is TGTGCCAGCTCACCTCGGACAGGGTGGGCCGGGGAGCTGTTTTTT. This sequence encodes CASSPRTGWAGELFF.

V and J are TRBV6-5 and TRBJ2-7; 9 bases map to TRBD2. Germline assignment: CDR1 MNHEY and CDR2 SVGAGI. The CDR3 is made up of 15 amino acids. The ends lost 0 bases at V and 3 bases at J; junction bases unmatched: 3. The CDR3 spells CASSYSRRGGYEQYF. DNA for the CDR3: TGTGCCAGCAGTTACTCGCGGCGGGGGGGCTACGAGCAGTACTTC.

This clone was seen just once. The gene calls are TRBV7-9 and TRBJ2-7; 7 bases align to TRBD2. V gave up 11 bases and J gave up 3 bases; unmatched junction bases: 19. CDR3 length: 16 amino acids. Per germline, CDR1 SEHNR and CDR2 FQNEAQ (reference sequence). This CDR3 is CAGRLAASKDFYEQYF. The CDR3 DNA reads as TGTGCCGGGCGGCTAGCGGCTTCAAAGGACTTCTACGAGCAGTACTTC.

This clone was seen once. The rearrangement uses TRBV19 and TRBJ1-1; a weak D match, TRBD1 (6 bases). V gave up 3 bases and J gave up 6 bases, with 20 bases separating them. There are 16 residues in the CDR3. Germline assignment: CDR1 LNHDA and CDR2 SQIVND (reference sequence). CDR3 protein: CASSILLQGKYPEAFF. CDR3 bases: TGTGCCAGTAGTATTCTTCTACAGGGAAAGTACCCTGAAGCTTTCTTT.

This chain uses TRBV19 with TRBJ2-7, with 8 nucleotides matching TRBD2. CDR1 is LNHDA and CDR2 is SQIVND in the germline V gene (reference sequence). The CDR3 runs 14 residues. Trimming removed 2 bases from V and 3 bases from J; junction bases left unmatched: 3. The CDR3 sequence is CASSITSGRYEQYF. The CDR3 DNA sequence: TGTGCCAGTAGTATAACTAGCGGCCGCTACGAGCAGTACTTC. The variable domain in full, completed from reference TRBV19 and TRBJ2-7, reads DGGITQSPKYLFRKEGQNVTLSCEQNLNHDAMYWYRQDPGQGLRLIYYSQIVNDFQKGDIAEGYSVSREKKESFPLTVTSAQKNPTAFYLCASSITSGRYEQYFGPGTRLTVT.

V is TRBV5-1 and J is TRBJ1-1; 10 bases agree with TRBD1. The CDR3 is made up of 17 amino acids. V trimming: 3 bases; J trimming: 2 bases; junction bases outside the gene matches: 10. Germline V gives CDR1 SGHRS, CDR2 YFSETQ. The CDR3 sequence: CASSSKIGDRGNTEAFF. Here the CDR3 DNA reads TGCGCCAGCAGCTCAAAGATAGGGGACAGGGGTAACACTGAAGCTTTCTTT.

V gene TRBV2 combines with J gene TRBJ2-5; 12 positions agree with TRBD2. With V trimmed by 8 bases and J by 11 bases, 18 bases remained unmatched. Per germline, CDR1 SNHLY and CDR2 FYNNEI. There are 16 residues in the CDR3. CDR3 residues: CASHRLAGVGGGEQYF. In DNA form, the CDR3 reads TGTGCCAGCCATAGACTAGCGGGAGTCGGAGGAGGGGAGCAGTACTTC.

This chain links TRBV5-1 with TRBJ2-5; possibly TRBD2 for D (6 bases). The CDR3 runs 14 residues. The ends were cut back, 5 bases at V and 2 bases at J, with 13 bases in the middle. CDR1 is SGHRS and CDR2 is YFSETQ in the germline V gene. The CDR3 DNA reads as TGCGCCAGCAGTGAACCGGGACTGCAAGAGACCCAGTACTTC. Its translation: CASSEPGLQETQYF.

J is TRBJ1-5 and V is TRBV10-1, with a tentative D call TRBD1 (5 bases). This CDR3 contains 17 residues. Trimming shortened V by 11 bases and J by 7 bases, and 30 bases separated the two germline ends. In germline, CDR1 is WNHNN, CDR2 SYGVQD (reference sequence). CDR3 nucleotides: TGCGCCGGTATTCGGGGGGACCGCCCCTTAGGATCCCAGCCCCAGCATTTT. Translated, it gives CAGIRGDRPLGSQPQHF.

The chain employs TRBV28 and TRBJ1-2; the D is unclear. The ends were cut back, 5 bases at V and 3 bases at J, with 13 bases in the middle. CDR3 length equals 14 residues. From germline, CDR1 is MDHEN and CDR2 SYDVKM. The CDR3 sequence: CASSLGSEYYGYTF. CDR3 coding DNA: TGTGCCAGCAGTCTGGGGAGCGAATACTATGGCTACACCTTC.

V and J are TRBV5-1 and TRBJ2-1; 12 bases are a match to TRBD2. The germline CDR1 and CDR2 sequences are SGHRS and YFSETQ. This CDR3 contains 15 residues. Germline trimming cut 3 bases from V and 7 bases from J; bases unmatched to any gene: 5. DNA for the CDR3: TGCGCCAGCAGCTCCTGGACTAGCGGGGTAAATGAGCAGTTCTTC. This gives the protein CASSSWTSGVNEQFF.

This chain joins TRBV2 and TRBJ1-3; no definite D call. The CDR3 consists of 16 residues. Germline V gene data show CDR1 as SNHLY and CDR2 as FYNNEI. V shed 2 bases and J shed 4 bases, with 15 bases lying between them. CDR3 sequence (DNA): TGTGCCAGCAGTGAAAGCACTACTCCGCGGGGAAACACCATATATTTT. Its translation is CASSESTTPRGNTIYF.

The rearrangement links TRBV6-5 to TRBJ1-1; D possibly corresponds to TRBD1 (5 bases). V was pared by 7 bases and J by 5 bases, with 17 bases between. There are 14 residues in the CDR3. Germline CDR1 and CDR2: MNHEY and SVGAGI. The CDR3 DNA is TGTGCCAGCAAAGGCAGGGCCCCGGAGACTGAAGCTTTCTTT. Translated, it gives CASKGRAPETEAFF.

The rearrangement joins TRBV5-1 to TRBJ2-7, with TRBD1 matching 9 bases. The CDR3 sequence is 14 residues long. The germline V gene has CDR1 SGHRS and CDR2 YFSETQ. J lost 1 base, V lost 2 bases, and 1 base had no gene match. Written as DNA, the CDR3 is TGCGCCAGCAGCTTCGGGACAGGGTCCTACGAGCAGTACTTC. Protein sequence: CASSFGTGSYEQYF.

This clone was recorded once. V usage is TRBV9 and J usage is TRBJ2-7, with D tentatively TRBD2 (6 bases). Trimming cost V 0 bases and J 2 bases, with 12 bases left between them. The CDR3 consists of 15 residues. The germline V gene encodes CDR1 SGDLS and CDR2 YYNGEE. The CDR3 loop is CASSVEAGRTYEQYF. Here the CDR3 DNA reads TGTGCCAGCAGCGTAGAAGCGGGCCGTACCTACGAGCAGTACTTC.

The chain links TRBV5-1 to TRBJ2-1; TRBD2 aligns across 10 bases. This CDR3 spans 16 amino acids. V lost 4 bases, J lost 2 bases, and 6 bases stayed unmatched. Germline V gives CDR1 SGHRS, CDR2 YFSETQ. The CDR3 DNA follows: TGCGCCAGCAGCGCACCTAGCGGGAGAACCTACAATGAGCAGTTCTTC. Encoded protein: CASSAPSGRTYNEQFF.

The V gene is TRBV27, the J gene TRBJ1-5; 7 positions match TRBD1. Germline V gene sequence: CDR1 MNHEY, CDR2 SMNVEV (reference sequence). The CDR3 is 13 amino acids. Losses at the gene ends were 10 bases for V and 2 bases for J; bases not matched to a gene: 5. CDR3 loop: CATRQGGNQPQHF. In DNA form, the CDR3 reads TGTGCCACTCGACAGGGCGGCAATCAGCCCCAGCATTTT.

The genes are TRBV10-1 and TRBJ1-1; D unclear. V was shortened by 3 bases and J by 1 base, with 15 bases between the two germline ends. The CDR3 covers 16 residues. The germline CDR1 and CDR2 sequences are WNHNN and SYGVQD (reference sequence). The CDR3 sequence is CASSDLLGVGNTEAFF. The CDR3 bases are TGCGCCAGCAGTGACCTTTTGGGAGTCGGGAACACTGAAGCTTTCTTT.

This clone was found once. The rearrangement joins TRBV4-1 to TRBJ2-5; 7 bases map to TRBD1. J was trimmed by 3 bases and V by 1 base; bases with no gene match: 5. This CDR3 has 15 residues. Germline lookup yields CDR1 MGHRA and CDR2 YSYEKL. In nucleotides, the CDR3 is TGCGCCAGCAGCCAAGTTGTTACAGGGGAAGAGACCCAGTACTTC. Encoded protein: CASSQVVTGEETQYF.

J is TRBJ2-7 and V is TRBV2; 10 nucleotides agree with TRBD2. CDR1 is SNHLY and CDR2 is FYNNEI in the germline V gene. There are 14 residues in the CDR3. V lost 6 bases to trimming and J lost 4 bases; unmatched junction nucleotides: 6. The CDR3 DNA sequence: TGTGCCAGCAGAGTAGCGGGAGGCCAGTACGAGCAGTACTTC. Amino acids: CASRVAGGQYEQYF.

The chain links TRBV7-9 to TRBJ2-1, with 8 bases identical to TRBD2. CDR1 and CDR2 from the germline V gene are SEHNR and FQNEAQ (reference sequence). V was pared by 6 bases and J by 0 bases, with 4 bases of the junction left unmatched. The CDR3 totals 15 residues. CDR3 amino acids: CASSHTSGSYNEQFF. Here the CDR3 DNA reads TGTGCCAGCAGTCATACTAGCGGCTCCTACAATGAGCAGTTCTTC.

CDR3 coding DNA: TGCGCCAGCAGCTTGAAAAGCGGTACCTACAATGAGCAGTTCTTC. It yields the protein CASSLKSGTYNEQFF. The chain links TRBV5-1 to TRBJ2-1, with D perhaps matching TRBD2 (5 bases). CDR3 length: 15 amino acids. Germline V lookup: CDR1 SGHRS, CDR2 YFSETQ. The V end lost 1 base, the J end lost 2 bases, and 10 bases lay between the germline ends.

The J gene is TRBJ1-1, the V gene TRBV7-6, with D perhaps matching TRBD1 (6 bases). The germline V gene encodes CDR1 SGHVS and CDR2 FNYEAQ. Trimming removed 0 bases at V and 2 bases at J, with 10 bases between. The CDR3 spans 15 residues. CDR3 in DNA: TGTGCCAGCAGCTTAGCGCGGGGGCCTAACACTGAAGCTTTCTTT. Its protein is CASSLARGPNTEAFF.

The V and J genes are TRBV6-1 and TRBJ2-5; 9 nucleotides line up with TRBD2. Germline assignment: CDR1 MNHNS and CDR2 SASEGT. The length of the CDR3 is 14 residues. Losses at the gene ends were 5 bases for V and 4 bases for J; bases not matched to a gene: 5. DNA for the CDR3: TGTGCCAGCAGTCTTACTAGCGGGCGAGAGACCCAGTACTTC. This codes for CASSLTSGRETQYF.

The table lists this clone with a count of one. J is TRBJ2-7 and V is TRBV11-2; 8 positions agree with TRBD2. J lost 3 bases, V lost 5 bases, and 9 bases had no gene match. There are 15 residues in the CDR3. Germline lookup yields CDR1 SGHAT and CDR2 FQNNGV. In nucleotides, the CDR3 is TGTGCCAGCAGCCCCGGGCTAGCGGGTATCTACGAGCAGTACTTC. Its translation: CASSPGLAGIYEQYF.

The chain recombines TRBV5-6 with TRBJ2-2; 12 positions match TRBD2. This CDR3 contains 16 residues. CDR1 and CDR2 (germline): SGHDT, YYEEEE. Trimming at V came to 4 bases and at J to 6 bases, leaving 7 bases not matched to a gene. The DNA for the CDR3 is TGTGCCAGCAGCGTACCTAGCGGGAGGGCCTCCGGGGAGCTGTTTTTT. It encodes CASSVPSGRASGELFF.

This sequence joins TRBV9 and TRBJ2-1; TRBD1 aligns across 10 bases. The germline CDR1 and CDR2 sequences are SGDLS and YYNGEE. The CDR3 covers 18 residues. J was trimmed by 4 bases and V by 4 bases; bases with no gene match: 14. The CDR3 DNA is TGTGCCAGCAGCCCGCGACCACCGGGACAGGGGCTATACAATGAGCAGTTCTTC. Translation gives CASSPRPPGQGLYNEQFF.